A single sample gave rise to the 5 T cell receptor beta chains below, sequenced in a study of blood T cell repertoires in COVID-19. Sequenced by immunoSEQ multiplex PCR; TCRdb stores in-frame clones only, minus some. The sample yields about 120,000 clones, 84% seen once. The source material was PBMCs or T cells enriched from blood (not recorded which). These receptors were taken from a woman in her 30s who had recovered from COVID-19.

V gene TRBV9 combines with J gene TRBJ2-2; TRBD1 agrees at 7 bases. V shed 3 bases, J shed 6 bases, and the junction held 5 bases outside the gene matches. The CDR3 totals 14 residues. CDR1 and CDR2 from the germline V gene are SGDLS and YYNGEE. The CDR3 loop is CASSEGAEPGELFF. The CDR3, as DNA: TGTGCCAGCAGCGAGGGGGCAGAGCCCGGGGAGCTGTTTTTT. Combining the CDR3 with reference TRBV9 and TRBJ2-2 gives the whole variable domain DSGVTQTPKHLITATGQRVTLRCSPRSGDLSVYWYQQSLDQGLQFLIQYYNGEERAKGNILERFSAQQFPDLHSELNLSSLELGDSALYFCASSEGAEPGELFFGEGSRLTVL.

This clone was detected only once. This chain connects TRBV9 to TRBJ2-1; 11 bases map to TRBD2. This CDR3 is 15 amino acids long. V lost 2 bases to trimming and J lost 4 bases; unmatched junction nucleotides: 2. Per the germline V gene, CDR1 is SGDLS and CDR2 is YYNGEE. The CDR3 spells CASSVTSGTYNEQFF. CDR3 in DNA: TGTGCCAGCAGCGTGACTAGCGGGACTTACAATGAGCAGTTCTTC.

This chain uses TRBV19 with TRBJ2-7; 9 nucleotides agree with TRBD2. The CDR3 covers 14 residues. J was trimmed by 6 bases and V by 3 bases; bases with no gene match: 6. The germline V gene encodes CDR1 LNHDA and CDR2 SQIVND (reference sequence). Here the CDR3 reads CASSISGSLGEQYF. The CDR3 DNA is TGTGCCAGTAGTATTAGCGGGAGCCTGGGCGAGCAGTACTTC.

The chain combines TRBV4-3 with TRBJ2-7, with 7 bases identical to TRBD1. The CDR3 extends over 14 amino acids. CDR1 is LGHNA, CDR2 YSLEER, per germline. The V gene end was trimmed by 8 bases and the J gene end by 3 bases; junction bases not matched to a gene: 10. The CDR3 DNA is TGCGCCAGCGGGTCCGGGACAGAGGTCTACGAGCAGTACTTC. This encodes CASGSGTEVYEQYF.

The rearrangement uses TRBV28 and TRBJ2-3; no definite D call. V was trimmed by 3 bases and J by 0 bases, leaving 7 bases between them. The germline CDR1 and CDR2 sequences are MDHEN and SYDVKM. This CDR3 is 14 amino acids long. The chain's CDR3 is CASSLTPSTDTQYF. The DNA for the CDR3 is TGTGCCAGCAGTTTGACACCGAGCACAGATACGCAGTATTTT.